This T cell receptor (beta chain) came from a study of T cells after yellow fever vaccination. This clonotype was seen repeatedly, ten times or more. Its cognate antigen is unknown. Broader study findings: Post-booster repertoires contained most primary-vaccination clones again (roughly 96% CD4, about 90% CD8). Clonotypes appearing in both CD4 and CD8 compartments existed, and their share was small. High-abundance clonotypes from the bulk population could contaminate FACS-sorted repertoires.

The length of the CDR3 is 14 residues. The V gene lost 3 bases and the J gene lost 0 bases, with 9 bases spanning the gap. Germline loops: CDR1 SGHTA, CDR2 FQGNSA. A universal primer site and UMIs were added as TCR cDNA was made by 5'RACE template switching. From the 5' RACE reads, TCRdb called clonotypes with MiXCR, one entry per CDR3 protein. In the table there are some 240,000 distinct CDR3 sequences, 3% to 3.5% of which are singletons. Sequences were derived from CD4+ T cells sorted from PBMCs, sampled 10 days after the yellow fever booster vaccination. V and J are TRBV7-2 and TRBJ2-7; D ambiguous. The sequence was obtained from a man younger than 35 who received the YFV17D yellow fever vaccine. The CDR3 reads CASSFVATSYEQYV. CDR3 in DNA: TGTGCCAGCAGCTTTGTGGCCACCTCCTACGAGCAGTACGTC.